The TCR beta chain described here comes from a study of vaccination and CD4 T cells after COVID-19. Turning to the study itself: The makeup of the convalescents was six males and four females, two of them Hispanic. Study outcomes and limitations: From 21 to 38, the median of SARS-CoV-2-reactive clonotypes rose without reaching significance.

Treatment indicated: roughly ten-day PBMC culture with coronavirus spike peptide pools or control peptides (ViraFEST assay). At the Johns Hopkins FTIC core, DNA taken from cultured CD4+ T cells was sequenced by way of the Oncomine TCR Beta short-read assay. TCRdb independently ran MiXCR on the PCR reads; one entry per CDR3 protein. In the table there are over 9,000 distinct CDR3 sequences, 50% to 60% of which are singletons. As regards this clonotype: Antigen unknown.

The sequencing sample was made of CD4+ T cells from blood, cultured in vitro. This TCR was sampled from a human donor who had recovered from COVID-19.

CDR3: CAWSNNVVGETQYF. CDR3 nucleotides: TGTGCCTGGAGTAACAATGTGGTGGGTGAGACCCAGTACTTC. This chain joins TRBV30 and TRBJ2-5, with no clear D. The CDR3 has 14 amino acids. The germline CDR1 and CDR2 sequences are GTSNPN and SVGIG (reference sequence). The V and J ends lost 2 bases and 5 bases respectively, with 15 bases between them.